This TCR beta chain was found in a study of blood T cell repertoires in COVID-19. This CDR3 region has 16 residues. Libraries were prepared by immunoSEQ multiplex PCR; TCRdb keeps only in-frame clonotypes and omits some of them. The data contain 130,000 or so clones, 88% of them seen just once; the ten biggest clones take up more than 9%. This clonotype was sampled from a man aged 55 to 70 with active or convalescent COVID-19. This chain uses TRBV21-1 with TRBJ2-1; the table assigns TRBD2, which was not confirmed against the DNA. TRBV21-1 is labeled a pseudogene. Sequenced input: peripheral blood. The CDR3 loop reads CASSEKERESFGEQFF. CDR3 DNA: TGTGCCAGCAGCGAAAAGGAGCGGGAGTCTTTTGGTGAGCAGTTCTTC.